This T cell receptor beta chain was captured by sequencing in a study of T cell responses to AZD1222 COVID-19 vaccine (dated by TCRdb to the early 2020s). Context from the whole study: TCR sequencing was performed for roughly 250 trial participants, of whom around 200 were given two doses of AZD1222 and around 25 were given two doses of MenACWY control vaccine. Trial participants were enrolled by age into subgroups of 18-55, 56-69 and 70-plus years, and about 150, 27 and 61 TCR-sequenced participants, respectively, were included in these subgroups.

The sample's time point label, in plain terms: about 28 days (+/-7) after the second vaccine dose. Reading the label with the study, this specimen's treatment or condition is: meningococcal conjugate vaccine given as trial control. The vaccinee samples were drawn from two UK trials, COV001 and COV002, one of which was a single-blind randomized controlled phase 2/3 trial testing AZD1222 (ChAdOx1 nCoV-19) in healthy adults. Trial participant PBMC samples were collected at day 0 and day 28 after the second dose for TCRbeta chain sequencing. The CDR3 regions of human TCRbeta chains were analyzed by immunosequencing. The study's processing was this. TCRs in the repertoires were matched against a reference library of SARS-CoV-2-specific TCRs that had been generated with the MIRA antigen-specificity platform. Breadth meant the fraction of unique TCRs that were SARS-CoV-2-associated, whereas depth meant the fraction of total T cells that were SARS-CoV-2-associated. Using the MIRA data, each spike-specific TCR was assigned both to the spike region to which the TCR was reactive and to a CD4 or CD8 class. Log10-transformed breadth and depth values were compared by one-way ANOVA with Sidak's multiple comparisons tests. Drawn from immuneACCESS, this table holds only the in-frame rearrangements with V and J called that TCRdb kept. Clones are partly lost; checked studies trace under half to an unresolved V gene and leave the rest unexplained. V, J and clone size reflect that table, while D and trimming were determined from the DNA. Across this sample there are fewer than 200,000 clones, with over 80% seen only once. The top ten hold more than 4% of the sample.

Comments on this clone: The clone's antigen remains unknown. Base qualities are not at hand, and no much larger clone is one base apart.

Broader findings and caveats from the paper: Because no samples from the day 14 peak response were available, repertoires could be characterized only after the peak T cell response. Epitopes outside the regions mutated in the B.1.351 and B.1.1.7 variants were reportedly recognized by nearly half of the unique spike-specific TCRs. Conclusions about previously exposed vaccinees are limited because only five to seven AZD1222 recipients were SARS-CoV-2 seropositive at baseline. In the small 56-69-year group, the increase in depth fell short of significance, most likely because of low power. After two AZD1222 doses, spike-specific TCR breadth and depth were significantly higher than at day 0 and than in MenACWY recipients. Participants were mostly white British and included more females than males, and it was suggested by the authors that clonal diversity may have been underestimated. CD4 TCRs associated with the vaccine covered the entire spike protein, and the dominant responses were in regions 160-218 and 743-854.

This receptor was taken from an adult who received the MenACWY meningococcal vaccine as a control. The sequenced sample was peripheral blood, obtained 28 days after the second dose of the MenACWY control vaccine.

DNA sequence: TGCGCCAGCAGCCAATCGGGGACAGGTTCCTACGAGCAGTACTTC. Protein translation: CASSQSGTGSYEQYF. The sequence links TRBV4-3 to TRBJ2-7; 8 middle bases align to TRBD1. The germline V gene gives CDR1 as LGHNA and CDR2 as YSLEER. V trim: 2 bases; J trim: 1 base; unmatched bases: 4. The CDR3 numbers 15 residues from cysteine through phenylalanine. Of the read, only the CDR3 DNA is kept; its 45 bases are in frame from base 1.